This T cell receptor (beta chain) is drawn from a study of T cell repertoires in aging, cancer and after chemotherapy. At the level of the study: Donor ages fell into six groups from 30 or younger up to 70 or older.

The CDR3 is 16 amino acids. Unmatched junction bases numbered 9, after V lost 3 bases and J lost 1 base. The V gene's germline CDR1 is SGHKS and CDR2 YYEKEE (reference sequence). TRB rearrangements spanning V, D and J were amplified using mixed TRB-A/B primers. Via MiXCR, TCRdb re-called the multiplex PCR reads, giving one row per CDR3 protein. Among 1,500 to 2,500 distinct CDR3 sequences listed, 25% to 35% were seen once. TCR beta rearrangements were amplified from peripheral blood genomic DNA. Sequences were obtained from blood. The genes are TRBV5-5 and TRBJ2-7, with 8 bases fitting TRBD2. This clonotype was sampled from a human donor in good health. The CDR3 bases are TGTGCCAGCAGCTACCGGGGGGGCCGCAGGTCCTACGAGCAGTACTTC. Translation: CASSYRGGRRSYEQYF.